The sequence of this T cell receptor (beta chain) was determined in a study of cytomegalovirus exposure and HLA in healthy donors. Study conclusions and caveats: Testing in vitro showed a few CMV-associated chains specific for CMV antigens.

About this clone itself: Antigen: not known.

This CDR3 region has 14 residues. Germline-derived CDR1 and CDR2 are LNHNV and YYDKDF (reference sequence). V was pared by 4 bases and J by 3 bases, with 3 bases of the junction left unmatched. Produced via immunoSEQ multiplex PCR; TCRdb's table is partial and in-frame only. The repertoire has about 150,000 clones, roughly 86% of them found once; the top ten carry 2% to 2.5%. Material for sequencing was PBMCs. The source of this sequence is a human donor in good health. The chain couples TRBV15 to TRBJ1-2; 9 bases match TRBD1. CDR3 coding DNA: TGTGCCACCAGCAAAAGGACAGGGGACTATGGCTACACCTTC. Residues: CATSKRTGDYGYTF.